These 31 T cell receptor beta chains were all obtained from the same sample, sequenced in a study of CXCR3-negative and CXCR3-positive naive CD8 T cells. The authors prepared UMI-labeled TRB cDNA libraries by 5' RACE. After re-calling the 5' RACE reads, TCRdb lists one entry per CDR3 protein, DNA absent. The sample holds roughly 24,000 distinct CDR3 sequences. Sequencing was done on a sample of memory CD8+ T cells from blood. These TCRs come from a human donor in good health. Some clones in this sample may be carry-over from other donors' samples.

The chain couples TRBV6-2 or TRBV6-3 to TRBJ2-4; without DNA, the TCRdb call of TRBD2 cannot be checked. CDR1 is MNHEY, CDR2 SVGEGT, per germline. The CDR3 extends over 16 amino acids. The CDR3: CASSPVGEGAKNIQYF.

The rearrangement joins TRBV27 to TRBJ1-1; TCRdb returns TRBD1, unconfirmable since there is no DNA. CDR1 and CDR2 from the germline V gene are MNHEY and SMNVEV (reference sequence). This CDR3 spans 15 amino acids. CDR3: CASSLSGVLNTEAFF.

V and J are TRBV28 and TRBJ2-5; TCRdb lists TRBD1, though no DNA is available to test this call. The germline gives CDR1 MDHEN, CDR2 SYDVKM. The CDR3 runs to 15 residues. CDR3 sequence reads: CASRWTGLDEETQYF.

The V call is TRBV29-1, the J call TRBJ2-7. The CDR3 sequence is 13 residues long. Germline V gene sequence: CDR1 SQVTM, CDR2 ANQGSEA. Here the CDR3 reads CSVDGQGSYEQYF.

This rearrangement joins TRBV7-8 to TRBJ2-7; checking the TCRdb D call of TRBD2 is not possible without DNA. Germline assignment: CDR1 SGHVS and CDR2 FQNEAQ. This CDR3 region has 14 residues. CDR3: CASSTTSGDYEQYF.

This chain uses TRBV14 with TRBJ1-2; no DNA is available, so the TRBD1 call from TCRdb remains unchecked. This CDR3 is built from 15 residues. The germline CDR1 and CDR2 sequences are SGHDN and FVKESK. CDR3 protein: CASSQAEQATHPYTF.

V gene TRBV6-2 or TRBV6-3 combines with J gene TRBJ2-1; without DNA, the TCRdb call of TRBD1 cannot be checked. The CDR3 runs 16 residues. Germline CDR1 is MNHEY and CDR2 is SVGEGT. CDR3 protein: CASSHETGTDVNGQFF.

The rearrangement joins TRBV7-9 to TRBJ2-7; TCRdb's D call of TRBD1 is untestable without DNA. The germline V gene encodes CDR1 SEHNR and CDR2 FQNEAQ (reference sequence). The CDR3 is made up of 15 amino acids. The CDR3 loop reads CASSLVRGASYEQYF.

The chain joins TRBV6-5 to TRBJ1-2; TCRdb outputs TRBD1, but without DNA this stays unchecked. Germline-derived CDR1 and CDR2 are MNHEY and SVGAGI. This CDR3 is built from 14 residues. The chain's CDR3 is CASRTGVTNYGYTF.

J is TRBJ2-7 and V is TRBV6-4; absent DNA, TCRdb's TRBD2 call cannot be checked. The CDR3 loop spans 14 amino acids. Germline V gene data show CDR1 as MRHNA and CDR2 as SNTAGT. The CDR3 sequence: CASILGLVSYEQYF.

V gene TRBV12-3 or TRBV12-4 combines with J gene TRBJ2-7; there is no DNA to check the TCRdb D call of TRBD1. This CDR3 spans 12 amino acids. CDR3 region: CASSHTRDEQYF.

The V and J genes are TRBV21-1 and TRBJ2-1; the D gene TCRdb calls, TRBD1, cannot be checked with no DNA. TRBV21-1 is annotated as a pseudogene. CDR3 size: 13 residues. CDR3 loop: CASSKELGTLLFF.

This chain links TRBV28 with TRBJ2-1; the D call of TRBD2 rests on TCRdb alone, since no DNA is present to check it. Germline CDR1 is MDHEN and CDR2 is SYDVKM. The CDR3 runs 16 residues. This CDR3 is CASSLLLAGKDNEQFF.

The chain couples TRBV29-1 to TRBJ2-1; TCRdb's D call of TRBD1 is untestable without DNA. The CDR3 spans 16 residues. Germline V gene sequence: CDR1 SQVTM, CDR2 ANQGSEA. The chain's CDR3 is CSVEAPSRGSYNEQFF.

The chain employs TRBV29-1 and TRBJ2-5; the D call from TCRdb, TRBD1, cannot be confirmed without DNA. CDR3 size: 15 residues. CDR1 and CDR2 (germline): SQVTM, ANQGSEA. The CDR3 reads CSIPRLTGGQETQYF. Full variable domain (missing parts from reference TRBV29-1 and TRBJ2-5): SAVISQKPSRDICQRGTSLTIQCQVDSQVTMMFWYRQQPGQSLTLIATANQGSEATYESGFVIDKFPISRPNLTFSTLTVSNMSPEDSSIYLCSIPRLTGGQETQYFGPGTRLLVL.

The chain joins TRBV28 to TRBJ2-7; TCRdb's D gene call, TRBD1, goes unchecked for lack of DNA. This CDR3 comprises 14 residues. Germline CDR1 MDHEN, CDR2 SYDVKM. Here the CDR3 reads CASRGAGLPYEQYF. The complete variable domain, with remaining parts taken from reference TRBV28 and TRBJ2-7, reads DVKVTQSSRYLVKRTGEKVFLECVQDMDHENMFWYRQDPGLGLRLIYFSYDVKMKEKGDIPEGYSVSREKKERFSLILESASTNQTSMYLCASRGAGLPYEQYFGPGTRLTVT.

V usage is TRBV7-9 and J usage is TRBJ2-7. Germline CDR1 is SEHNR and CDR2 is FQNEAQ (reference sequence). The CDR3 has 12 amino acids. The CDR3 is CASSLRRYEQYF.

The chain carries TRBV27 and TRBJ2-5; TCRdb selects TRBD1, and the lack of DNA leaves this call unchecked. The germline V gene encodes CDR1 MNHEY and CDR2 SMNVEV (reference sequence). The CDR3 spans 15 residues. CDR3 amino acids: CASSLRLTGEETQYF.

V and J are TRBV6-5 and TRBJ1-5. This CDR3 comprises 13 residues. Germline CDR1 and CDR2: MNHEY and SVGAGI. The CDR3 here is CASSPREGQPQHF.

The chain links TRBV12-3 or TRBV12-4 to TRBJ2-1. This CDR3 region has 14 residues. CDR3 in amino acids: CASSSSLPANEQFF.

The chain recombines TRBV7-3 with TRBJ2-2; TCRdb's assignment of TRBD1 cannot be checked, as there is no DNA. Germline loops: CDR1 SGHTA, CDR2 FQGTGA. This CDR3 is built from 13 residues. CDR3 region: CASSLRGTGELFF.

The gene calls are TRBV7-8 and TRBJ2-1; lacking DNA, the TRBD2 call made by TCRdb goes unchecked. The CDR3 extends over 16 amino acids. Looked up from germline, CDR1 is SGHVS and CDR2 is FQNEAQ. CDR3 amino acids: CASSLPSGGLYNEKFF.

The rearrangement uses TRBV4-2 and TRBJ1-1; TCRdb designates TRBD1, a call that cannot be tested without DNA. In germline, CDR1 is LGHNA, CDR2 YNFKEQ. The CDR3 covers 14 residues. CDR3 protein: CASSQGTDSAEAFF.

The V call is TRBV6-4, the J call TRBJ2-3; lacking DNA, the TRBD2 call made by TCRdb goes unchecked. Germline values: CDR1 MRHNA, CDR2 SNTAGT. CDR3 size: 16 residues. The CDR3 protein is CASSPTSGESTDTQYF.

Judged by frequency, this clonotype is medium-sized. The rearrangement joins TRBV28 to TRBJ1-6; the D gene TCRdb calls, TRBD1, cannot be checked with no DNA. Germline values: CDR1 MDHEN, CDR2 SYDVKM. This CDR3 region has 14 residues. The CDR3 sequence: CASSLGQEDSPLHF.

The genes are TRBV4-3 and TRBJ2-7; as DNA is missing, the TRBD2 call by TCRdb cannot be tested. Germline assignment: CDR1 LGHNA and CDR2 YSLEER. The CDR3 runs 16 residues. CDR3 sequence reads: CASSQDLAGGRYEQYF.

The V and J genes are TRBV21-1 and TRBJ2-6. TRBV21-1 has pseudogene status. This CDR3 is 18 amino acids long. The CDR3 loop is CAGSKFGFNGSGANVLTF.

The genes are TRBV29-1 and TRBJ2-1; with no DNA, the TCRdb D assignment of TRBD2 cannot be verified. The V gene's germline CDR1 is SQVTM and CDR2 ANQGSEA. The CDR3 is 16 amino acids. This CDR3 is CSVDGLGGSSYNEQFF.

This chain uses TRBV4-3 with TRBJ2-7. CDR3 length: 16 residues. Germline V CDR1 and CDR2: LGHNA, YSLEER. CDR3 sequence: CASSQGADWSSYEQYF.

The rearrangement links TRBV4-1 to TRBJ2-1; TCRdb reports TRBD2, a call that lacks DNA to check it against. The CDR3 runs to 22 residues. CDR1 is MGHRA and CDR2 is YSYEKL in the germline V gene. CDR3 region: CASSQDPGLPGAGLGIYNEQFF.

J is TRBJ2-5 and V is TRBV9; TCRdb reports TRBD1, a call that lacks DNA to check it against. The CDR3 length is 15 residues. The germline V gene encodes CDR1 SGDLS and CDR2 YYNGEE. The CDR3: CASSAATGLQETQYF.